The sequence of this T cell receptor beta chain was determined in a study of shared clonotypes between healthy human individuals. Study results and caveats: The study generally estimated greater richness for naive than memory subsets. Around 5.4% of naive CD4 clonotypes were common to a few donors.

Regarding this clone: Antigen unknown.

As defined, naive CD8 cells were CD45RO-negative and positively selected for CCR7, with terminally differentiated effector memory CD45RA+ cells excluded. The data were produced by immunoSEQ multiplex PCR, yet TCRdb's version contains in-frame clones alone and is incomplete. Among over 2,000,000 clones listed, 93% were seen once. The sample consisted of naive CD8+ T cells from PBMCs. The TCR was taken from a young man in good health. Some clones in this sample may be carry-over from other donors' samples.

This CDR3 reads CASSVTGGTNEKLFF. The CDR3, as DNA: TGTGCCAGCAGCGTAACAGGGGGAACTAATGAAAAACTGTTTTTT. This chain connects TRBV9 to TRBJ1-4, with TRBD1 matching over 8 bases. Germline values: CDR1 SGDLS, CDR2 YYNGEE. The junction had 0 bases not matched to a gene; V was cut back by 1 base and J by 1 base. The CDR3 sequence is 15 residues long.